This TCR beta chain derives from a study of patients and donors after allogeneic stem cell transplantation. From the RT-PCR reads, TCRdb called clonotypes with MiXCR, one entry per CDR3 protein. The sample shows more than 55,000 distinct CDR3 sequences, about an eighth of them seen only once. The junction had 6 bases not matched to a gene; V was cut back by 8 bases and J by 4 bases. The V gene's germline CDR1 is WNHNN and CDR2 SYGVQD (reference sequence). The CDR3 runs to 15 residues. The J gene is TRBJ2-1, the V gene TRBV10-1; TRBD2 agrees at 12 bases. The sequence came from a human donor who was either an allogeneic HSCT recipient or a stem cell or donor lymphocyte infusion donor (not recorded which). It is not recorded whose cells these are; they may come from a transplant donor. Sequenced sample: blood, either unsorted or a sorted T cell fraction (not recorded which). CDR3 loop: CASGPGLAGYNEQFF. In nucleotides, the CDR3 is TGCGCCAGCGGACCGGGACTAGCGGGTTACAATGAGCAGTTCTTC.